This T cell receptor beta chain was sequenced during a study of T cell repertoires in cytomegalovirus infection. CDR1 is MNHNS and CDR2 is SASEGT in the germline V gene. The V end lost 5 bases, the J end lost 0 bases, and 17 bases lay between the germline ends. The CDR3 is 17 amino acids. Study-wide findings and caveats: The response measured ex vivo was dominated by TCR beta clonotypes (HLA-C-restricted and CMV-specific).

Each CDR3 protein gets one entry after TCRdb re-called the reads with MiXCR. Seen here are about 740,000 distinct CDR3 sequences, less than 40% observed once, and the top ten hold 2.8%. In its sample, this clonotype was seen a few times. The antigen remains unidentified. Specimen: PBMCs. The chain employs TRBV6-1 and TRBJ1-3; D is possibly TRBD1 (6 bases). The source is a human donor in good health (CMV status not recorded). Some clones in this sample may be carry-over from other donors' samples. CDR3 DNA sequence: TGTGCCAGCAGTAAGAAACCGACAGGCTTCTCTGGAAACACCATATATTTT. Its translation: CASSKKPTGFSGNTIYF.